Following are 5 T cell receptor beta chains from one sample sequenced in a study of blood T cell repertoires in COVID-19 (TCRdb year 2020). Receptors were amplified or captured by the immunoSEQ multiplex PCR assay. The source is immuneACCESS, and TCRdb retained only in-frame sequences with V and J called. Part of the clones is not carried over; for the studies checked, unresolved V genes explain less than half of this, and the remainder is unexplained. This sample gives roughly 430,000 clones in total; roughly 88% of them show up just once. The ten largest clonotypes hold 2% to 2.5% of the sample. The sample was PBMCs or T cells enriched from blood (not recorded which). The receptors originated from a woman in her forties with acute COVID-19.

The chain combines TRBV9 with TRBJ1-3; no definite D call. Between the trimmed V and J ends, which lost 0 bases and 0 bases, there was a span of 13 bases. The CDR3 length is 17 residues. In germline, CDR1 is SGDLS, CDR2 YYNGEE. The CDR3 here is CASSVGSGGSSGNTIYF. CDR3 nucleotide sequence: TGTGCCAGCAGCGTAGGGTCAGGCGGGAGCTCTGGAAACACCATATATTTT. Combining the CDR3 with reference TRBV9 and TRBJ1-3 gives the whole variable domain DSGVTQTPKHLITATGQRVTLRCSPRSGDLSVYWYQQSLDQGLQFLIQYYNGEERAKGNILERFSAQQFPDLHSELNLSSLELGDSALYFCASSVGSGGSSGNTIYFGEGSWLTVV.

The J gene is TRBJ2-2, the V gene TRBV6-1, with D possibly matching TRBD2 (5 bases). Trimming took 2 bases from V and 1 from J, leaving 20 bases between them. The CDR3 consists of 19 residues. Germline assignment: CDR1 MNHNS and CDR2 SASEGT. CDR3 in amino acids: CASSEPVGAGRRNTGELFF. CDR3 nucleotides: TGTGCCAGCAGTGAACCCGTGGGAGCTGGGCGAAGGAACACCGGGGAGCTGTTTTTT.

The chain has TRBV28 and TRBJ1-5; D gene uncertain. V was shortened by 4 bases and J by 6 bases, with 10 bases between the two germline ends. CDR1 and CDR2 from the germline V gene are MDHEN and SYDVKM. The CDR3 has 13 amino acids. CDR3: CASSSPSSQPQHF. For the CDR3, the DNA is TGTGCCAGCAGTTCCCCCAGTTCTCAGCCCCAGCATTTT. The full variable domain, its missing parts supplied by reference TRBV28 and TRBJ1-5, is DVKVTQSSRYLVKRTGEKVFLECVQDMDHENMFWYRQDPGLGLRLIYFSYDVKMKEKGDIPEGYSVSREKKERFSLILESASTNQTSMYLCASSSPSSQPQHFGDGTRLSIL.

The chain links TRBV12-3 or TRBV12-4 to TRBJ1-2; 9 bases line up with TRBD1. J lost 4 bases, V lost 3 bases, and 0 bases had no gene match. The CDR3 loop spans 13 amino acids. The DNA of the CDR3 is TGTGCCAGCAGTTTGACAGGGGGCTATGGCTACACCTTC. This gives the protein CASSLTGGYGYTF.

V usage is TRBV10-3 and J usage is TRBJ1-2; perhaps TRBD1 as D (5 bases). The CDR3 totals 11 residues. Trimming pared 4 bases from V and 8 bases from J, leaving 8 bases between. CDR1 and CDR2 (germline): ENHRY, SYGVKD. The CDR3 loop reads CAISAGEGYTF. In DNA, the CDR3 is TGTGCCATCAGTGCGGGGGAAGGCTACACCTTC.